These T cell receptor beta chains were read from a single sample in a study of OX40 agonist ivuxolimab in advanced cancers. Generated by immunoSEQ multiplex PCR, the TCRdb table keeps only in-frame clones and is missing some. In the table there are roughly 76,000 clones, 80% to 90% of which are singletons. Sequences were derived from CD4+ or CD8+ T cells sorted from blood, sampled in a trial of the OX40 agonist ivuxolimab. These receptors all stem from an adult with an advanced solid tumor such as melanoma, head and neck, liver or kidney cancer. Each CDR3 is given with its conserved first and last residue. The D gene is left open where the match is weak. The size of a clone is reported for some rows only, either as once, few or many, or as a class for expanded clones.

TRBJ2-2	-	TRBV7-8	TRBD2	TGTGCCAGCAGCTTTAGCGGGGGCCCCACCGGGGAGCTGTTTTTT	CASSFSGGPTGELFF
TRBJ1-2	-	TRBV5-1	TRBD1	TGCGCCAGCGCCCGGCCAGGGGGCGATGGCTACACCTTC	CASARPGGDGYTF
TRBJ2-1	-	TRBV19	-	TGTGCCAGTTTGAAACTAGGACAGAACAATGAGCAGTTCTTC	CASLKLGQNNEQFF
TRBJ2-5	-	TRBV5-1	-	TGCGCCAGCAGCTTGGATCCGGGTTGGGAGACCCAGTACTTC	CASSLDPGWETQYF
TRBJ2-7	-	TRBV4-3	TRBD2	TGCGCCAGCAGCTGGGAGCGGGGGGGCCCCTACGAGCAGTACTTC	CASSWERGGPYEQYF
TRBJ1-1	-	TRBV14	TRBD1	TGTGCCAGCAGCCAAGATCACGGGACAGGGTACGGAAACACTGAAGCTTTCTTT	CASSQDHGTGYGNTEAFF
TRBJ2-1	few	TRBV25-1	-	TGTGCCAGCAGTTTGGGCAATGAGCAGTTCTTC	CASSLGNEQFF
TRBJ2-2	-	TRBV19	-	TGTGCCAGTAGTACGCGCCCCGGGGAGCTGTTTTTT	CASSTRPGELFF
TRBJ1-2	once	TRBV6-1	TRBD1	TGTGCCAGCAGGTTGACAGGGGGCTATGGCTACACCTTC	CASRLTGGYGYTF
TRBJ1-1	few	TRBV18	-	TGTGCCAGCTTGGGTGATTCCACTGAAGCTTTCTTT	CASLGDSTEAFF
TRBJ2-3	-	TRBV5-1	-	TGCGCCAGCAGCTCCCAAACATTCACAGATACGCAGTATTTT	CASSSQTFTDTQYF
TRBJ2-2	-	TRBV19	TRBD2	TGTGCCAGTAGTATGCGACTAGCGGGGGGGCCTAAGACCGGGGAGCTGTTTTTT	CASSMRLAGGPKTGELFF
TRBJ2-7	-	TRBV11-3	TRBD1	TGTGCCAGCAGCTTATTCTCCGGGACAGGGTTCAACGAGCAGTACTTC	CASSLFSGTGFNEQYF
TRBJ2-7	-	TRBV7-8	TRBD1	TGTGCCAGCAGCTTGCTACGACAGGGATCCGAGCAGTACTTC	CASSLLRQGSEQYF
TRBJ1-2	-	TRBV6-5	TRBD1	TGTGCCAGCAGCAAACAGGGGGCGGGAGGGTATGGCTACACCTTC	CASSKQGAGGYGYTF
TRBJ2-1	-	TRBV16	-	TGTGCCAGCAGCCGGGGGAGCAATGAGCAGTTCTTC	CASSRGSNEQFF
TRBJ2-5	-	TRBV12-1	-	TGTGCCAGCAGCTTTGACCGGGAGGACCAAGAGACCCAGTACTTC	CASSFDREDQETQYF
TRBJ1-6	-	TRBV6-6	-	TGTGCCAGCAGCCTAGACACAATCTATAATTCACCCCTCCACTTT	CASSLDTIYNSPLHF
TRBJ1-2	few	TRBV18	-	TGTGCCAGCTCACCACCTTCGGGGGATGGCTACACCTTC	CASSPPSGDGYTF
TRBJ2-7	-	TRBV5-1	-	TGCGCCAGCAGCGCTGCGGGAGAGCAGTACTTC	CASSAAGEQYF
TRBJ2-1	-	TRBV18	TRBD2	TGTGCCAGCTCACCACCGCCTAGCGGCAATGAGCAGTTCTTC	CASSPPPSGNEQFF
TRBJ1-2	-	TRBV20-1	-	TGCAGTGCTAATGAGAGGGGTGGCTACACCTTC	CSANERGGYTF
TRBJ2-3	-	TRBV5-5	TRBD1	TGTGCCAGCAGCTTGGGGGCAGGGGGTCGGGCAGATACGCAGTATTTT	CASSLGAGGRADTQYF
TRBJ2-3	-	TRBV28	-	TGTGCCAGCAGCCCAGCGGTGGGCACAGATACGCAGTATTTT	CASSPAVGTDTQYF
TRBJ2-3	-	TRBV5-6	-	TGTGCCAGCAGCTCTCTAGGGGATGATACGCAGTATTTT	CASSSLGDDTQYF
TRBJ1-1	-	TRBV6-6	TRBD1	TGTGCCAGCAGACCAGGGACAGTTACAAACACTGAAGCTTTCTTT	CASRPGTVTNTEAFF
TRBJ2-7	-	TRBV10-3	TRBD1	TGTGCCATCAGTGAGTCGACAGGGGACGAGCAGTACTTC	CAISESTGDEQYF
TRBJ2-5	-	TRBV14	-	TGTGCCAGCAGCCTTAGGGGGTGGGGTCGCCAAGAGACCCAGTACTTC	CASSLRGWGRQETQYF
TRBJ2-3	-	TRBV5-1	-	TGCGCCAGCAGCTCCCCGGTGCTCAACACAGATACGCAGTATTTT	CASSSPVLNTDTQYF
TRBJ1-6	-	TRBV6-5	-	TGTGCCAGCAGTTACTCGAGGGCCTTGAATTCACCCCTCCACTTT	CASSYSRALNSPLHF
TRBJ2-1	-	TRBV18	TRBD1	TGTGCCAGCTCAACCCGGGACAGGGGTTTCAATGAGCAGTTCTTC	CASSTRDRGFNEQFF
TRBJ1-4	once	TRBV7-9	-	TGTGCCACCCGGGGGGGAGGCACTAATGAAAAACTGTTTTTT	CATRGGGTNEKLFF
TRBJ2-2	-	TRBV5-1	-	TGCGCCAGCAGCTTAAGTGACAACACCGGGGAGCTGTTTTTT	CASSLSDNTGELFF
TRBJ2-1	-	TRBV4-1	TRBD2	TGCGCCAGCAGCCAAGCAGCTAGCGGGGGGGCCGGGGAGCAGTTCTTC	CASSQAASGGAGEQFF
TRBJ1-5	-	TRBV27	-	TGTGCCAGCAGTTTTCACAGATCGGATCAGCCCCAGCATTTT	CASSFHRSDQPQHF
TRBJ2-5	-	TRBV4-1	-	TGCGCCAGCAGCCAAGGGGCAGGCCGGGAGACCCAGTACTTC	CASSQGAGRETQYF
TRBJ2-1	-	TRBV18	TRBD2	TGTGCCAGCTCACGGGGTAGCGGGAAGAATAGAAATGAGCAGTTCTTC	CASSRGSGKNRNEQFF
TRBJ1-1	-	TRBV11-2	-	TGTGCCAGCAGCTTAGGGGTCCTCACCATGAACACTGAAGCTTTCTTT	CASSLGVLTMNTEAFF
TRBJ1-5	-	TRBV19	-	TGTGCCAGTGCAGGGGATAGCAATCAGCCCCAGCATTTT	CASAGDSNQPQHF
TRBJ2-1	few	TRBV7-2	TRBD2	TGTGCCAGCAGCTTAGGGACTAGCGTCAACAATGAGCAGTTCTTC	CASSLGTSVNNEQFF
TRBJ2-7	once	TRBV5-1	-	TGCGCCAGCAGCTTGCCAGGGACCACCTACGAGCAGTACTTC	CASSLPGTTYEQYF
TRBJ2-3	once	TRBV11-2	-	TGTGCCAGCAGCTTCGGCACTATCGGGGTTCCAGATACGCAGTATTTT	CASSFGTIGVPDTQYF